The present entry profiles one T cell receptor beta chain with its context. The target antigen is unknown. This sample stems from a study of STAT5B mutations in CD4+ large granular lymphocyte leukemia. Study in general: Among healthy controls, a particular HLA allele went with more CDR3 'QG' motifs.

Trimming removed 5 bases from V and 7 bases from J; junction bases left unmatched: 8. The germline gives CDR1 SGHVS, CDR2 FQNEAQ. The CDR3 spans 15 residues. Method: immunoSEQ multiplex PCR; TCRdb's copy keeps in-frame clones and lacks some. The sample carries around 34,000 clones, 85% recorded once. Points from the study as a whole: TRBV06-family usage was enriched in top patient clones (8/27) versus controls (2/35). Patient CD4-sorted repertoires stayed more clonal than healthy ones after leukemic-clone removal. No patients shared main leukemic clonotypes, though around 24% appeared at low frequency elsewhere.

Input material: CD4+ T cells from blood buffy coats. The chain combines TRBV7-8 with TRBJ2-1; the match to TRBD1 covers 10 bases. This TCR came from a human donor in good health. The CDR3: CASSPRTGGRNEQFF. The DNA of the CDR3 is TGTGCCAGCAGCCCCCGGACAGGGGGACGGAATGAGCAGTTCTTC.